The next 29 T cell receptor beta chains were all read from a single sample in a study of cytomegalovirus exposure and HLA in healthy donors. Assay used: immunoSEQ multiplex PCR; TCRdb lists only in-frame clones, some missing. The sample includes under 100,000 clones, 95% of them seen just once. The sample consisted of PBMCs. These receptors all stem from a woman aged 18-29 years in good health and CMV-seronegative.

V gene TRBV11-2 combines with J gene TRBJ1-1; D is undetermined. This CDR3 spans 13 amino acids. Germline V gives CDR1 SGHAT, CDR2 FQNNGV. V dropped 1 base and J dropped 3 bases, with 6 bases sitting between them. CDR3 region: CASSLGPDTEAFF. The CDR3 region has the DNA TGTGCCAGCAGCTTAGGTCCGGACACTGAAGCTTTCTTT.

CDR3 loop: CASSPRPPQGPTYEQYF. The CDR3 coding sequence is TGTGCCAGCAGTCCCCGTCCCCCACAGGGTCCCACCTACGAGCAGTACTTC. The V gene is TRBV27, the J gene TRBJ2-7, with TRBD1 as a possible D gene (6 bases). Deletions cut 5 bases from V and 2 bases from J, with 22 bases between. This CDR3 has 17 residues. Germline CDR1 is MNHEY and CDR2 is SMNVEV (reference sequence).

As regards this clone: Its ends do not fully match the called genes, so a read error is possible. The rearrangement links TRBV10-1 to TRBJ1-1, with 7 nucleotides matching TRBD1. Germline loops: CDR1 WNHNN, CDR2 SYGVQD (reference sequence). This CDR3 comprises 14 residues. The CDR3 region is CTSRRSTGETEAFF. In DNA form, the CDR3 reads TGCACCAGCAGGAGGAGTACAGGGGAGACTGAAGCTTTCTTT.

This clone was counted once. The chain couples TRBV28 to TRBJ2-1, with unresolved D. V was trimmed by 1 base and J by 7 bases, leaving 5 bases between them. The CDR3 spans 12 residues. CDR1 and CDR2 from the germline V gene are MDHEN and SYDVKM. The CDR3 here is CASSLSENEQFF. The CDR3, as DNA: TGTGCCAGCAGTTTATCAGAAAATGAGCAGTTCTTC.

The chain employs TRBV28 and TRBJ2-7, with 7 bases identical to TRBD1. The J segment lost 3 bases and the V segment lost 7 bases, leaving 6 bases of the junction unmatched. CDR3 size: 13 residues. CDR1 and CDR2 (germline): MDHEN, SYDVKM. CDR3 sequence (DNA): TGTGCCAGCAACGTAGGGGGCCGCTACGAGCAGTACTTC. Amino acids: CASNVGGRYEQYF.

This clone was counted many times. The J gene is TRBJ2-1, the V gene TRBV15; the D gene is possibly TRBD2 (6 bases). The CDR3 extends over 15 amino acids. Germline-derived CDR1 and CDR2 are LNHNV and YYDKDF (reference sequence). V was clipped by 0 bases and J by 1 base, with 7 bases between them. This CDR3 reads CATSRDRESYNEQFF. CDR3 coding DNA: TGTGCCACCAGCAGAGACCGGGAGTCCTACAATGAGCAGTTCTTC. The full variable domain, completed using reference TRBV15 and TRBJ2-1, is DAMVIQNPRYQVTQFGKPVTLSCSQTLNHNVMYWYQQKSSQAPKLLFHYYDKDFNNEADTPDNFQSRRPNTSFCFLDIRSPGLGDTAMYLCATSRDRESYNEQFFGPGTRLTVL.

The rearrangement joins TRBV9 to TRBJ2-7, with 9 bases that match TRBD1. The CDR3 is 15 amino acids. In germline, CDR1 is SGDLS, CDR2 YYNGEE. V gave up 4 bases and J gave up 4 bases; unmatched junction bases: 9. The CDR3: CASSPWSTGGYEQYF. CDR3 sequence (DNA): TGTGCCAGCAGCCCGTGGTCGACAGGGGGGTACGAGCAGTACTTC.

The chain uses TRBV5-1 and TRBJ2-3, with D unresolved. Germline V gives CDR1 SGHRS, CDR2 YFSETQ. This CDR3 spans 12 amino acids. Trimming removed 0 bases from V and 3 bases from J, with 2 bases in between. The CDR3 sequence is CASSLATDTQYF. CDR3 coding DNA: TGCGCCAGCAGCTTGGCGACAGATACGCAGTATTTT. The full variable domain, its missing parts supplied by reference TRBV5-1 and TRBJ2-3, is KAGVTQTPRYLIKTRGQQVTLSCSPISGHRSVSWYQQTPGQGLQFLFEYFSETQRNKGNFPGRFSGRQFSNSRSEMNVSTLELGDSALYLCASSLATDTQYFGPGTRLTVL.

The table lists this clone with a count of one. The chain joins TRBV19 to TRBJ1-5, with D possibly matching TRBD1 (6 bases). Germline lookup yields CDR1 LNHDA and CDR2 SQIVND (reference sequence). CDR3 length: 15 amino acids. V lost 4 bases and J lost 4, with 14 bases in between. CDR3 amino acids: CASSRAQGLNQPQHF. The DNA of the CDR3 is TGTGCCAGTAGTAGAGCACAGGGTTTAAATCAGCCCCAGCATTTT.

This chain joins TRBV5-1 and TRBJ2-3, with 11 bases fitting TRBD2. This CDR3 region has 16 residues. Germline CDR1 and CDR2: SGHRS and YFSETQ. J gave up 5 bases and V 1 base, and 6 bases lay outside the gene matches. This CDR3 reads CASSLRLAGSIDTQYF. CDR3 sequence (DNA): TGCGCCAGCAGCTTGAGACTAGCGGGGTCGATAGATACGCAGTATTTT.

This sequence joins TRBV2 and TRBJ2-7; D possibly corresponds to TRBD1 (6 bases). The CDR3 has 12 residues. V was trimmed by 4 bases and J by 2 bases, leaving 6 bases between them. CDR1 is SNHLY, CDR2 FYNNEI, per germline. CDR3 sequence: CASSGDTYEQYF. In nucleotides, the CDR3 is TGTGCCAGCAGTGGGGACACCTACGAGCAGTACTTC. Supplemented by reference TRBV2 and TRBJ2-7, the full variable domain reads EPEVTQTPSHQVTQMGQEVILRCVPISNHLYFYWYRQILGQKVEFLVSFYNNEISEKSEIFDDQFSVERPDGSNFTLKIRSTKLEDSAMYFCASSGDTYEQYFGPGTRLTVT.

The rearrangement links TRBV5-1 to TRBJ1-1; TRBD1 might be the D (5 bases). Germline V gene data show CDR1 as SGHRS and CDR2 as YFSETQ. The V end was cut by 0 bases, the J end by 0 bases, with 12 bases between. This CDR3 is 16 amino acids long. The CDR3 spells CASSLVPAGLNTEAFF. The CDR3 DNA reads as TGCGCCAGCAGCTTGGTGCCCGCAGGGCTGAACACTGAAGCTTTCTTT.

The V call is TRBV11-2, the J call TRBJ2-5; D unclear. CDR3 length: 11 amino acids. V lost 5 bases to trimming and J lost 3 bases, with 4 bases between them. Germline CDR1 and CDR2: SGHAT and FQNNGV. The CDR3 bases are TGTGCCAGCAGCCCTGAAGAGACCCAGTACTTC. The encoded protein is CASSPEETQYF.

V usage is TRBV4-3 and J usage is TRBJ1-1; perhaps TRBD1 as D (5 bases). This CDR3 region has 14 residues. Germline V gene sequence: CDR1 LGHNA, CDR2 YSLEER. Between the trimmed V and J ends, which lost 5 bases and 2 bases, there was a span of 12 bases. The CDR3 loop is CASSDQGSNTEAFF. CDR3 DNA: TGCGCCAGCAGCGATCAGGGCTCTAACACTGAAGCTTTCTTT.

The rearrangement links TRBV19 to TRBJ1-2; TRBD1 aligns across 9 bases. The V segment lost 4 bases and the J segment 2 bases; nucleotides outside the gene matches: 11. The germline V gene encodes CDR1 LNHDA and CDR2 SQIVND (reference sequence). CDR3 length equals 17 residues. CDR3 sequence: CASSTQLSGTGNYGYTF. In DNA form, the CDR3 reads TGTGCCAGTAGTACCCAACTTTCCGGGACAGGGAACTATGGCTACACCTTC.

This rearrangement joins TRBV28 to TRBJ1-1; 7 positions match TRBD1. The germline CDR1 and CDR2 sequences are MDHEN and SYDVKM. With V trimmed by 7 bases and J by 0 bases, 5 bases remained unmatched. This CDR3 has 14 residues. The CDR3 is CASTSGQLNTEAFF. CDR3 in DNA: TGTGCCAGCACCTCGGGACAGCTGAACACTGAAGCTTTCTTT.

The chain uses TRBV6-6 and TRBJ1-2; no definite D call. The germline V gene has CDR1 MNHNY and CDR2 SVGAGI (reference sequence). V lost 6 bases and J lost 3, with 5 bases in between. There are 11 residues in the CDR3. The CDR3 coding sequence is TGTGCCAGCAGGGTAGACTATGGCTACACCTTC. It codes for CASRVDYGYTF.

The chain is built from TRBV4-3 and TRBJ1-4, with D possibly TRBD1 on 5 matching bases. Trimming shortened V by 5 bases and J by 4 bases, and 14 bases separated the two germline ends. The CDR3 is 15 amino acids. CDR1 is LGHNA, CDR2 YSLEER, per germline. The CDR3 DNA sequence: TGCGCCAGCAGCTTCGAACAGGCATTTAATGAAAAACTGTTTTTT. This encodes CASSFEQAFNEKLFF.

This sequence joins TRBV7-9 and TRBJ2-3; D not certain. CDR3 length: 14 amino acids. Germline-derived CDR1 and CDR2 are SEHNR and FQNEAQ (reference sequence). V lost 3 bases, J lost 6 bases, and 13 bases lay in between. The CDR3 here is CASSLVSALDTQYF. CDR3 DNA: TGTGCCAGCAGCTTGGTCAGCGCCCTCGATACGCAGTATTTT.

This chain uses TRBV11-2 with TRBJ1-2; D is undetermined. The CDR3 has 12 amino acids. The germline V gene encodes CDR1 SGHAT and CDR2 FQNNGV. Between the trimmed V and J ends, which lost 6 bases and 0 bases, there was a span of 5 bases. The CDR3 DNA is TGTGCCAGCAGTCGGTCTAACTATGGCTACACCTTC. Protein sequence: CASSRSNYGYTF.

V and J are TRBV14 and TRBJ1-2; maybe TRBD1 (5 bases). In germline, CDR1 is SGHDN, CDR2 FVKESK. Trimming took off 8 bases at V and 4 bases at J, with 14 bases between the two ends. The CDR3 is made up of 13 amino acids. CDR3 DNA sequence: TGTGCCAGCTCTCGGGGGGTCGGCTATGGCTACACCTTC. Its translation: CASSRGVGYGYTF.

The chain uses TRBV19 and TRBJ1-1; D is undetermined. V dropped 3 bases and J dropped 4 bases, with 12 bases sitting between them. Per the germline V gene, CDR1 is LNHDA and CDR2 is SQIVND (reference sequence). CDR3 length equals 14 residues. CDR3 DNA sequence: TGTGCCAGTAGTATCCGGGGTTGGGTCACTGAAGCTTTCTTT. Protein product: CASSIRGWVTEAFF.

This clone has just one count. The V call is TRBV7-9, the J call TRBJ2-2, with D perhaps matching TRBD1 (6 bases). The V and J ends lost 1 base and 4 bases respectively, with 13 bases between them. The CDR3 runs 16 residues. Germline assignment: CDR1 SEHNR and CDR2 FQNEAQ (reference sequence). CDR3: CASSLVAGASTGELFF. CDR3 nucleotides: TGTGCCAGCAGCTTAGTGGCAGGGGCGAGCACCGGGGAGCTGTTTTTT.

The chain combines TRBV6-5 with TRBJ2-5; no firm D call. Trimming took off 7 bases at V and 1 base at J, with 13 bases between the two ends. CDR1 MNHEY and CDR2 SVGAGI come from the germline V gene. This CDR3 is built from 14 residues. For the CDR3, the DNA is TGTGCCAGCACCGTGGCAGTCCCCCAAGAGACCCAGTACTTC. It specifies CASTVAVPQETQYF.

The chain is built from TRBV5-1 and TRBJ2-7; a weak D match, TRBD2 (6 bases). This CDR3 is 17 amino acids long. Germline lookup yields CDR1 SGHRS and CDR2 YFSETQ. V was pared by 4 bases and J by 3 bases, with 23 bases between. The DNA for the CDR3 is TGCGCCAGCAGCATATTTGGGGGGAACGTACTCAACTACGAGCAGTACTTC. This encodes CASSIFGGNVLNYEQYF.

The chain is built from TRBV18 and TRBJ1-3, with 10 bases that match TRBD1. The germline gives CDR1 KGHSH, CDR2 LQKENI. This CDR3 spans 19 amino acids. V lost 5 bases to trimming and J lost 0 bases; unmatched junction nucleotides: 13. The CDR3 DNA is TGTGCCAGCTCAAGCTCGGGGACAGGGGTCTCCCACTCTGGAAACACCATATATTTT. It codes for CASSSSGTGVSHSGNTIYF.

This clone has just one count. The chain uses TRBV5-4 and TRBJ1-1; no clear D. Trimming shortened V by 0 bases and J by 1 base, and 13 bases separated the two germline ends. The CDR3 consists of 16 residues. The germline V gene encodes CDR1 SGHNT and CDR2 YYREEE (reference sequence). CDR3 loop: CASSLAATITNTEAFF. The DNA for the CDR3 is TGTGCCAGCAGCTTGGCCGCCACAATCACGAACACTGAAGCTTTCTTT.

The chain recombines TRBV5-1 with TRBJ2-1, with 7 bases that match TRBD1. The CDR3 consists of 13 residues. With 4 bases clipped from V and 8 bases from J, the junction kept 6 bases outside the gene matches. Per the germline V gene, CDR1 is SGHRS and CDR2 is YFSETQ. The CDR3 nucleotides are TGCGCCAGCAGCCCCCAGGGGGACGATGAGCAGTTCTTC. Amino acid sequence: CASSPQGDDEQFF.

This clone has a single count. The chain has TRBV2 and TRBJ2-1; the D gene is possibly TRBD2 (6 bases). The ends were cut back, 7 bases at V and 7 bases at J, with 17 bases in the middle. The length of the CDR3 is 14 residues. Germline V gene data show CDR1 as SNHLY and CDR2 as FYNNEI. Written as DNA, the CDR3 is TGTGCCAGCACCCTGGACTTCCGGGGGAATGAGCAGTTCTTC. Its translation is CASTLDFRGNEQFF.